The T cell receptor (beta chain) described here comes from a study of metastatic and nonmetastatic thyroid tumors. Study observations and caveats: TCR beta diversity was reportedly significantly higher in malignant thyroid tumors than benign nodules, in blood and tumor.

The CDR3 extends over 17 amino acids. Per germline, CDR1 MNHNS and CDR2 SASEGT. In the original analysis: The study took CDR3 differences across clinicopathological groups and made a distant-metastasis classifier for papillary thyroid cancer from them. Through MiXCR, TCRdb re-clonotyped the PCR reads. The V and J calls were not made by the authors but by TCRdb's processing. Of 15,000 or so clones detected, approximately 14% appear once; the ten largest clones hold roughly 17%. This clone was found once. Its antigen is undetermined. The junction does not match germline at one end; this may be a read error. All patients reached thyroid surgery having received no treatment beforehand.

The sequencing input was blood. The V gene is TRBV6-1, the J gene TRBJ1-2; 12 bases match TRBD1. The sequence was obtained from a female donor with papillary thyroid cancer or a benign thyroid nodule (not recorded which). Some clones in this sample may be carry-over from other donors' samples. CDR3 sequence (DNA): TGTTCCAGCAGTCGAACTGGGACAGGGGGCGCATGCTATGGCTACACCTTC. Translating it yields CSSSRTGTGGACYGYTF.